This T cell receptor beta chain was identified during a study of blood T cell repertoires in COVID-19. Sequencing was performed with immunoSEQ multiplex PCR; in TCRdb, only in-frame clones are kept and a portion is missing. The table lists about 140,000 clones, roughly 80% of them singletons. V shed 0 bases and J 3 bases; nucleotides not matched to a gene: 12. Germline V lookup: CDR1 MGHRA, CDR2 YSYEKL. The CDR3 consists of 19 residues. A single count supports this clone. Sequenced material: peripheral blood. This receptor was obtained from an older woman with acute or convalescent COVID-19. This chain joins TRBV4-1 and TRBJ2-4; 9 positions match TRBD2. The CDR3 spells CASSQDLGGRAGVKNIQYF. CDR3 coding DNA: TGCGCCAGCAGCCAAGATTTGGGCGGGAGGGCCGGAGTCAAAAACATTCAGTACTTC.